These 2 T cell receptor beta chains originate from one sample sequenced in a study of cytomegalovirus exposure and HLA in healthy donors. PCR used 60 Vbeta primers and 13 Jbeta primers. Profiling relied on immunoSEQ multiplex PCR, and the TCRdb table lists in-frame clones only, not all of them. This sample has about 110,000 clones, with around four fifths found just once. The sequenced sample consisted of PBMCs. The receptor set was obtained from a man aged 25-45 years in good health and CMV-seropositive.

The rearrangement links TRBV4-1 to TRBJ1-2; 7 bases agree with TRBD1. The germline V gene encodes CDR1 MGHRA and CDR2 YSYEKL. V trimming: 2 bases; J trimming: 8 bases; junction bases outside the gene matches: 8. CDR3 length equals 14 residues. CDR3 coding DNA: TGCGCCAGCAGCCAACAAAACAGGGGTTGGGGCTACACCTTC. Its translation is CASSQQNRGWGYTF.

The chain employs TRBV23-1 and TRBJ1-1, with TRBD1 matching 7 bases. TRBV23-1 is an open reading frame whose function is uncertain. V gave up 1 base and J gave up 2 bases; unmatched junction bases: 7. The CDR3 contains 16 residues. The DNA of the CDR3 is TGCGCCAGCAGTCAATGGGACAGAGGATGTAACACTGAAGCTTTCTTT. Its translation is CASSQWDRGCNTEAFF.